This TCR beta chain was sequenced for a study of shared clonotypes between healthy human individuals. Across the whole study: Contributing individuals were a couple of females and a few males aged 18 to 49. Broader study findings: The small donor group covered limited genetic and exposure diversity.

This CDR3 has 15 amino acids. The V and J ends lost 5 bases and 3 bases respectively, with 15 bases between them. CDR1 MNHEY and CDR2 SMNVEV come from the germline V gene (reference sequence). Sequencing was performed with immunoSEQ multiplex PCR; in TCRdb, only in-frame clones are kept and a portion is missing. The sample has about 710,000 clones, around 73% seen once; the top ten hold more than 1.5%. With regard to this clone: The antigen remains undetermined.

The V gene is TRBV27, the J gene TRBJ2-3; tentative D call: TRBD1 (5 bases). This clonotype was sampled from a woman younger than 45 in good health. Sample: memory CD4+ T cells sorted from blood. This sample's subset: CD45RA-negative fraction. This CDR3 is CASSVGASLTDTQYF. The CDR3 bases are TGTGCCAGCAGTGTAGGGGCTAGTTTGACAGATACGCAGTATTTT.